One and the same sample provided the 32 T cell receptor beta chains below, sequenced in a study of CD8 T cells in Susac syndrome. After extraction with the RNeasy kit, about 0.5 to 1 ug of the RNA was reverse transcribed using random hexamers. TCRdb analysed the immunoSEQ multiplex PCR reads with MiXCR anew, one entry per CDR3 protein. This sample has 100,000 to 150,000 distinct CDR3 sequences; roughly 94% occur once, and the top ten carry 0.25% to 0.3%. Sequenced sample: CD8+ T cells from PBMCs. The receptors were sampled from a human donor with Susac syndrome.

The chain links TRBV7-9 to TRBJ2-7; D is ambiguous. CDR1 SEHNR and CDR2 FQNEAQ come from the germline V gene (reference sequence). There are 13 residues in the CDR3. The V end was cut by 4 bases, the J end by 3 bases, with 10 bases between. The CDR3 DNA reads TGTGCCAGCAGCTCGCCCGACGGCTACGAGCAGTACTTC. It codes for CASSSPDGYEQYF.

On this clonotype: One end of the junction varies from germline; a read error may be responsible. This rearrangement joins TRBV28 to TRBJ2-7, with TRBD1 matching 7 bases. Germline CDR1 is MDHEN and CDR2 is SYDVKM. This CDR3 spans 14 amino acids. The CDR3 loop is CASRQDRSPYEQYF. For the CDR3, the DNA is TGCGCCAGCAGGCAGGACAGGAGTCCATACGAGCAGTACTTC.

The chain has TRBV13 and TRBJ1-1; a weak D match, TRBD1 (6 bases). The CDR3 is made up of 14 amino acids. CDR1 PRHDT and CDR2 FYEKMQ come from the germline V gene (reference sequence). V lost 5 bases and J lost 5, with 15 bases in between. The CDR3 bases are TGTGCCAGCAGCCCGGCTGGGGGCCGAACTGAAGCTTTCTTT. Its protein product is CASSPAGGRTEAFF.

The chain is built from TRBV11-2 and TRBJ2-5, with 8 bases matching TRBD2. The V segment lost 5 bases and the J segment 2 bases; nucleotides outside the gene matches: 10. The CDR3 covers 16 residues. The germline CDR1 and CDR2 sequences are SGHAT and FQNNGV. The DNA of the CDR3 is TGTGCCAGCAGCCCCTCCTTCGAGCGGGGGCAAGAGACCCAGTACTTC. It specifies CASSPSFERGQETQYF. The entire variable domain, with the rest obtained from reference TRBV11-2 and TRBJ2-5, is as follows: EAGVAQSPRYKIIEKRQSVAFWCNPISGHATLYWYQQILGQGPKLLIQFQNNGVVDDSQLPKDRFSAERLKGVDSTLKIQPAKLEDSAVYLCASSPSFERGQETQYFGPGTRLLVL.

The rearrangement links TRBV20-1 to TRBJ2-3, with 13 bases that match TRBD2. The CDR3 totals 17 residues. V trimming: 6 bases; J trimming: 4 bases; junction bases outside the gene matches: 13. The germline gives CDR1 DFQATT, CDR2 SNEGSKA (reference sequence). The CDR3 is CSAQSGTSGGVADTQYF. The CDR3 coding sequence is TGCAGTGCCCAATCGGGCACTAGCGGGGGGGTGGCAGATACGCAGTATTTT.

The V and J genes are TRBV19 and TRBJ1-2; D call uncertain. Germline values: CDR1 LNHDA, CDR2 SQIVND (reference sequence). The CDR3 runs to 10 residues. V was shortened by 3 bases and J by 6 bases, with 2 bases between the two germline ends. For the CDR3, the DNA is TGTGCCAGTAGTATCCATGGCTACACCTTC. It translates to CASSIHGYTF.

CDR3 in amino acids: CASSPGTGGTEAFF. DNA of the CDR3: TGTGCCAGCAGCCCCGGGACAGGGGGCACTGAAGCTTTCTTT. The chain carries TRBV5-6 and TRBJ1-1; 11 nucleotides align to TRBD1. Trimming cost V 4 bases and J 4 bases; bases outside gene matches: 3. The germline V gene has CDR1 SGHDT and CDR2 YYEEEE. The CDR3 is 14 amino acids.

The chain joins TRBV28 to TRBJ2-1, with 8 bases identical to TRBD2. CDR1 is MDHEN, CDR2 SYDVKM, per germline. The CDR3 consists of 15 residues. Germline trimming cut 4 bases from V and 4 bases from J; bases unmatched to any gene: 6. CDR3 residues: CASSSLTSGYNEQFF. Here the CDR3 DNA reads TGTGCCAGCAGTTCTCTCACTAGCGGATACAATGAGCAGTTCTTC.

The J gene is TRBJ2-7, the V gene TRBV15; 9 positions agree with TRBD1. V lost 6 bases and J lost 2; bases outside the gene matches: 5. The CDR3 consists of 14 residues. Germline assignment: CDR1 LNHNV and CDR2 YYDKDF (reference sequence). In nucleotides, the CDR3 is TGTGCCACCAGGGGGACAGGGTCGGCCTACGAGCAGTACTTC. Its translation is CATRGTGSAYEQYF.

The rearrangement joins TRBV7-9 to TRBJ1-6; D is perhaps TRBD1 (5 bases). The germline gives CDR1 SEHNR, CDR2 FQNEAQ (reference sequence). The V and J ends lost 5 bases and 6 bases respectively, with 11 bases between them. This CDR3 is built from 14 residues. This CDR3 reads CASSPTELNSPLHF. The CDR3 DNA is TGTGCCAGCAGCCCGACAGAACTTAATTCACCCCTCCACTTT.

In its sample, this clonotype was seen once. The rearrangement links TRBV7-6 to TRBJ2-1; TRBD2 matches 14 bases. The J segment lost 9 bases and the V segment lost 5 bases, leaving 6 bases of the junction unmatched. Germline CDR1 and CDR2: SGHVS and FNYEAQ. The length of the CDR3 is 15 residues. The CDR3 loop reads CASSPGLAGGLEQFF. The CDR3 nucleotides read TGTGCCAGCAGCCCCGGACTAGCGGGGGGTCTTGAGCAGTTCTTC.

The V call is TRBV11-2, the J call TRBJ2-7; D perhaps matches TRBD1 (6 bases). The CDR3 is made up of 14 amino acids. V was shortened by 6 bases and J by 5 bases, with 17 bases between the two germline ends. Germline V gene lookup returns CDR1 SGHAT and CDR2 FQNNGV. CDR3 sequence: CASSPDRFLDEQYF. CDR3 bases: TGTGCCAGCAGTCCAGACAGGTTTCTTGACGAGCAGTACTTC.

This chain connects TRBV20-1 to TRBJ2-2, with D possibly TRBD1 on 6 matching bases. Germline lookup yields CDR1 DFQATT and CDR2 SNEGSKA (reference sequence). Deletions cut 3 bases from V and 5 bases from J, with 7 bases between. There are 12 residues in the CDR3. Here the CDR3 reads CSASQGTGELFF. DNA for the CDR3: TGCAGTGCTAGCCAGGGGACCGGGGAGCTGTTTTTT.

The chain employs TRBV4-3 and TRBJ1-4; D gene uncertain. This CDR3 has 15 residues. The V gene lost 0 bases and the J gene lost 3 bases, with 8 bases spanning the gap. CDR1 is LGHNA, CDR2 YSLEER, per germline. CDR3 region: CASSQDSRPNEKLFF. In DNA, the CDR3 is TGCGCCAGCAGCCAAGATTCTCGGCCTAATGAAAAACTGTTTTTT.

J is TRBJ2-7 and V is TRBV6-5; TRBD2 might be the D (5 bases). Trimming removed 2 bases at V and 6 bases at J, with 11 bases between. Germline V gene lookup returns CDR1 MNHEY and CDR2 SVGAGI. The CDR3 is 13 residues long. The CDR3 loop is CASSYRASREQYF. DNA of the CDR3: TGTGCCAGCAGTTACAGGGCTAGCCGCGAGCAGTACTTC.

The chain combines TRBV5-4 with TRBJ2-2, with D possibly TRBD1 on 6 matching bases. V lost 1 base and J lost 2, with 9 bases in between. This CDR3 is 15 amino acids long. Germline assignment: CDR1 SGHNT and CDR2 YYREEE (reference sequence). CDR3 in DNA: TGTGCCAGCAGCTTGTGGGACACCAACACCGGGGAGCTGTTTTTT. Residues: CASSLWDTNTGELFF.

The chain uses TRBV4-1 and TRBJ2-1; the D gene is possibly TRBD1 (5 bases). The CDR3 is 14 amino acids. The V end was cut by 2 bases, the J end by 7 bases, with 12 bases between. Germline V gene lookup returns CDR1 MGHRA and CDR2 YSYEKL. The CDR3: CASSQLLRGNEQFF. Written as DNA, the CDR3 is TGCGCCAGCAGCCAACTTCTTAGGGGAAATGAGCAGTTCTTC.

This sequence joins TRBV7-9 and TRBJ2-7, with 7 bases that match TRBD1. Trimming at V came to 3 bases and at J to 2 bases, leaving 4 bases not matched to a gene. CDR1 and CDR2 (germline): SEHNR, FQNEAQ (reference sequence). CDR3 length: 14 amino acids. CDR3 in amino acids: CASSFWDSPYEQYF. As DNA, the CDR3 is TGTGCCAGCAGCTTTTGGGACAGTCCCTACGAGCAGTACTTC.

V usage is TRBV29-1 and J usage is TRBJ2-5; 16 bases are shared with TRBD2. The CDR3 consists of 15 residues. Trimming took 7 bases from V and 5 from J; bases not matched to a gene: 7. Germline CDR1 SQVTM, CDR2 ANQGSEA. The CDR3 DNA is TGCAGCGCCGGGACTAGCGGGGGGGCTGGTGAGACCCAGTACTTC. It encodes CSAGTSGGAGETQYF.

V usage is TRBV27 and J usage is TRBJ1-5; tentatively, D is TRBD1 (6 bases). Trimming removed 6 bases at V and 4 bases at J, with 10 bases between. The CDR3 is 13 amino acids. From germline, CDR1 is MNHEY and CDR2 SMNVEV (reference sequence). The CDR3 sequence: CASSHDRNQPQHF. CDR3 sequence (DNA): TGTGCCAGCAGCCACGACAGGAATCAGCCCCAGCATTTT.

The CDR3 reads CASSELVGGYTF. The CDR3, as DNA: TGTGCCAGCAGTGAATTAGTAGGCGGCTACACCTTC. V usage is TRBV25-1 and J usage is TRBJ1-2, with D uncertain. In germline, CDR1 is MGHDK, CDR2 SYGVNS. V lost 1 base to trimming and J lost 8 bases, with 8 bases between them. The CDR3 is 12 residues long.

The chain has TRBV7-9 and TRBJ2-2, with 14 bases identical to TRBD2. Per the germline V gene, CDR1 is SEHNR and CDR2 is FQNEAQ (reference sequence). Trimming removed 0 bases from V and 7 bases from J; junction bases left unmatched: 4. The CDR3 runs 17 residues. The CDR3 bases are TGTGCCAGCAGCTTAGCGGGACTAGCGGGGGCCGGCGGGGAGCTGTTTTTT. Translation gives CASSLAGLAGAGGELFF. The full variable domain, rest sourced from reference TRBV7-9 and TRBJ2-2, is DTGVSQNPRHKITKRGQNVTFRCDPISEHNRLYWYRQTLGQGPEFLTYFQNEAQLEKSRLLSDRFSAERPKGSFSTLEIQRTEQGDSAMYLCASSLAGLAGAGGELFFGEGSRLTVL.

The chain has TRBV20-1 and TRBJ2-7; the D is unclear. The germline V gene has CDR1 DFQATT and CDR2 SNEGSKA (reference sequence). The CDR3 covers 13 residues. V dropped 6 bases and J dropped 1 base, with 13 bases sitting between them. The CDR3 sequence: CSAKSTLSYEQYF. The CDR3 bases are TGCAGTGCAAAATCGACGCTTTCCTACGAGCAGTACTTC.

This sequence joins TRBV7-8 and TRBJ2-1, with TRBD2 matching 9 bases. The junction had 7 bases not matched to a gene; V was cut back by 4 bases and J by 3 bases. Germline-derived CDR1 and CDR2 are SGHVS and FQNEAQ. The CDR3 covers 16 residues. Here the CDR3 reads CASSYAGLALYNEQFF. The CDR3 DNA reads as TGTGCCAGCAGCTACGCGGGACTAGCACTCTACAATGAGCAGTTCTTC.

The chain links TRBV7-9 to TRBJ2-5; D is uncertain. The V gene's germline CDR1 is SEHNR and CDR2 FQNEAQ (reference sequence). V lost 5 bases and J 5 bases, leaving 9 bases between the germline ends. The length of the CDR3 is 12 residues. The DNA for the CDR3 is TGTGCCAGCAGCCGGGTAATGGAGACCCAGTACTTC. Its translation is CASSRVMETQYF.

This sequence joins TRBV29-1 and TRBJ2-1, with 11 bases that match TRBD2. CDR1 and CDR2 from the germline V gene are SQVTM and ANQGSEA. The CDR3 sequence is 14 residues long. The J segment lost 5 bases and the V segment lost 4 bases, leaving 4 bases of the junction unmatched. CDR3 coding DNA: TGCAGCGTTGTGGGGACTAGCGGAAACAATGAGCAGTTCTTC. Protein product: CSVVGTSGNNEQFF.

The V gene is TRBV4-2, the J gene TRBJ2-1; 10 bases agree with TRBD2. This CDR3 is 18 amino acids long. After removal of 0 bases from V and 2 bases from J, the junction contained 7 bases not matched to a gene. The germline V gene encodes CDR1 LGHNA and CDR2 YNFKEQ. The CDR3 here is CASSQESHSGGPYNEQFF. The CDR3, as DNA: TGTGCCAGCAGCCAAGAGTCCCATAGCGGGGGGCCCTACAATGAGCAGTTCTTC.

The V and J genes are TRBV29-1 and TRBJ2-7, with TRBD2 as a possible D gene (6 bases). The CDR3 runs to 13 residues. V was pared by 7 bases and J by 1 base, with 14 bases between. From germline, CDR1 is SQVTM and CDR2 ANQGSEA. As DNA, the CDR3 is TGCAGCGCCGCGGCGGGGCTATCCTACGAGCAGTACTTC. Amino acid sequence: CSAAAGLSYEQYF.

This clonotype has just one count. J is TRBJ2-5 and V is TRBV7-9; D is perhaps TRBD1 (6 bases). Trimming shortened V by 3 bases and J by 2 bases, and 13 bases separated the two germline ends. This CDR3 has 15 residues. Germline CDR1 reads SEHNR; CDR2 reads FQNEAQ (reference sequence). CDR3 residues: CASSLGRQAQETQYF. The CDR3 bases are TGTGCCAGCAGCTTGGGAAGACAGGCTCAAGAGACCCAGTACTTC.

The chain has TRBV20-1 and TRBJ1-1; D is undetermined. The ends were cut back, 7 bases at V and 1 base at J, with 16 bases in the middle. CDR1 and CDR2 from the germline V gene are DFQATT and SNEGSKA (reference sequence). The CDR3 runs to 14 residues. CDR3 in DNA: TGCAGTGACCGTTTGACTCATGAGAACACTGAAGCTTTCTTT. The encoded protein is CSDRLTHENTEAFF.

V and J are TRBV9 and TRBJ2-2; unclear D gene. The V gene's germline CDR1 is SGDLS and CDR2 YYNGEE. The V gene lost 0 bases and the J gene lost 3 bases, with 9 bases spanning the gap. This CDR3 is built from 15 residues. The CDR3 protein is CASSVEPGYTGELFF. CDR3 coding DNA: TGTGCCAGCAGCGTAGAGCCGGGCTACACCGGGGAGCTGTTTTTT.

The chain uses TRBV4-1 and TRBJ2-7; D is tentatively TRBD1 or TRBD2 (6 bases each). CDR3 length: 15 residues. The germline V gene encodes CDR1 MGHRA and CDR2 YSYEKL. With 0 bases removed from V and 3 bases from J, the gap between germline ends came to 12 bases. Here the CDR3 DNA reads TGCGCCAGCAGCCAAGATCAAGGAGGGGGCTACGAGCAGTACTTC. Translation gives CASSQDQGGGYEQYF.